One sample yielded the 23 T cell receptor beta chains listed below, sequenced in a study of OX40 agonist ivuxolimab in advanced cancers. The library was produced with the immunoSEQ multiplex PCR assay. TCRdb stores this immuneACCESS table with in-frame sequences only. Part of the clones is absent; in the studies checked, under half of the shortfall reflects unresolved V genes, and no reason is known for the rest. Recorded for this sample are some 100,000 clones; 90% of them occurred a single time. The ten biggest clones cover 0.31% of the sample. Material: CD4+ or CD8+ T cells sorted from blood, obtained in a trial of the OX40 agonist ivuxolimab. The source of these receptors is an adult with an advanced solid tumor such as melanoma, head and neck, liver or kidney cancer.

The rearrangement uses TRBV30 and TRBJ2-3, with 10 bases aligning to TRBD2. V was clipped by 5 bases and J by 5 bases; unmatched bases: 7. The CDR3 consists of 14 residues. CDR1 is GTSNPN, CDR2 SVGIG, per germline (reference sequence). This CDR3 is CAWGLAGVRDTQYF. CDR3 sequence (DNA): TGTGCCTGGGGGCTAGCGGGAGTGAGAGATACGCAGTATTTT. The full variable domain, rest sourced from reference TRBV30 and TRBJ2-3, is SQTIHQWPATLVQPVGSPLSLECTVEGTSNPNLYWYRQAAGRGLQLLFYSVGIGQISSEVPQNLSASRPQDRQFILSSKKLLLSDSGFYLCAWGLAGVRDTQYFGPGTRLTVL.

The chain carries TRBV28 and TRBJ2-5, with 14 bases fitting TRBD2. CDR1 and CDR2 from the germline V gene are MDHEN and SYDVKM. J gave up 2 bases and V 6 bases, and 11 bases lay outside the gene matches. The CDR3 runs 18 residues. The CDR3 DNA sequence: TGTGCCAGCAGGGCGAGGACTAGCGGGAGGCAGCAACAAGAGACCCAGTACTTC. Amino acids: CASRARTSGRQQQETQYF. The whole variable domain, filled in from reference TRBV28 and TRBJ2-5, reads DVKVTQSSRYLVKRTGEKVFLECVQDMDHENMFWYRQDPGLGLRLIYFSYDVKMKEKGDIPEGYSVSREKKERFSLILESASTNQTSMYLCASRARTSGRQQQETQYFGPGTRLLVL.

Comment on this clone: A junction end diverges from the germline sequence, so it may reflect a read error. The rearrangement uses TRBV7-9 and TRBJ1-4, with D perhaps TRBD1 (5 bases). In germline, CDR1 is SEHNR, CDR2 FQNEAQ (reference sequence). This CDR3 is built from 16 residues. The CDR3 loop reads CASSLGAWTTNEKLFF. In DNA, the CDR3 is TGTGCCAGCAGCCTCGGCGCTTGGACAACCAATGAAAAACTGTTTTTT.

The chain employs TRBV6-6 and TRBJ1-4; D call uncertain. The CDR3 consists of 13 residues. Trimming removed 0 bases at V and 4 bases at J, with 3 bases between. CDR1 is MNHNY, CDR2 SVGAGI, per germline (reference sequence). The CDR3 sequence: CASSYSVNEKLFF. CDR3 nucleotides: TGTGCCAGCAGTTACTCGGTTAATGAAAAACTGTTTTTT.

This CDR3 is CASSPQRGERGYTF. The CDR3 DNA is TGTGCCAGCAGCCCCCAGCGGGGGGAACGGGGCTACACCTTC. The gene calls are TRBV7-9 and TRBJ1-2, with D perhaps TRBD1 (5 bases). This CDR3 has 14 amino acids. The V end was cut by 5 bases, the J end by 8 bases, with 18 bases between. The V gene's germline CDR1 is SEHNR and CDR2 FQNEAQ (reference sequence).

The gene calls are TRBV18 and TRBJ1-6, with D tentatively TRBD1 (6 bases). There are 16 residues in the CDR3. V lost 3 bases to trimming and J lost 7 bases, with 16 bases between them. Germline V gene data show CDR1 as KGHSH and CDR2 as LQKENI. The CDR3 loop reads CASSPGARSGNSPLHF. The CDR3, as DNA: TGTGCCAGCTCACCGGGGGCCAGGAGCGGGAATTCACCCCTCCACTTT.

The J gene is TRBJ1-3, the V gene TRBV18; perhaps TRBD1 as D (5 bases). The V gene's germline CDR1 is KGHSH and CDR2 LQKENI. Trimming cost V 1 base and J 4 bases, with 11 bases left between them. This CDR3 comprises 15 residues. Written as DNA, the CDR3 is TGTGCCAGCTCACCACAAGGGGTCCTCGGAAACACCATATATTTT. Translation: CASSPQGVLGNTIYF.

This chain connects TRBV28 to TRBJ1-1; D call uncertain. CDR3 length: 13 residues. V lost 2 bases and J lost 12, with 16 bases in between. In germline, CDR1 is MDHEN, CDR2 SYDVKM. CDR3 residues: CASSLLGGLVTFF. Here the CDR3 DNA reads TGTGCCAGCAGTTTACTGGGCGGCTTGGTTACTTTCTTT.

The CDR3 loop reads CASSLYPPRAYTEAFF. The DNA of the CDR3 is TGTGCCAGCAGTTTATATCCGCCCAGGGCATACACTGAAGCTTTCTTT. The rearrangement uses TRBV27 and TRBJ1-1; D might be TRBD1 (5 bases). Trimming removed 1 base at V and 3 bases at J, with 15 bases between. The CDR3 spans 16 residues. CDR1 is MNHEY and CDR2 is SMNVEV in the germline V gene (reference sequence).

The chain combines TRBV19 with TRBJ2-1; TRBD2 matches 10 bases. V dropped 6 bases and J dropped 9; count of bases not matched to a gene: 11. This CDR3 has 15 residues. The germline V gene has CDR1 LNHDA and CDR2 SQIVND (reference sequence). The CDR3 loop reads CASRTKAGGPVEQFF. The CDR3 DNA reads TGTGCCAGTAGGACAAAAGCGGGAGGGCCCGTTGAGCAGTTCTTC.

On this clone: It is unclear where the CDR3 begins or ends on the DNA, so no DNA is shown, and the CDR3 is as TCRdb lists it. V is TRBV21-1 and J is TRBJ2-7; the table's D call of TRBD1 was not tested on the DNA. TRBV21-1 constitutes a pseudogene. The CDR3 extends over 15 residues, inclusive of both ends. CDR3 residues: CASSKVGQGNYEQYF.

The chain employs TRBV29-1 and TRBJ1-2; TRBD1 is a possible D gene (6 bases). Germline values: CDR1 SQVTM, CDR2 ANQGSEA. V dropped 5 bases and J dropped 3 bases, with 10 bases sitting between them. The CDR3 sequence is 12 residues long. CDR3 in DNA: TGCAGCGTTTCGCAGGGGTACTATGGCTACACCTTC. It is translated as CSVSQGYYGYTF.

The V and J genes are TRBV5-1 and TRBJ2-1; D gene unclear. Germline-derived CDR1 and CDR2 are SGHRS and YFSETQ. V was pared by 4 bases and J by 6 bases, with 14 bases between. The CDR3 covers 14 residues. Here the CDR3 reads CASSQRLISNEQFF. The CDR3, as DNA: TGCGCCAGCAGCCAACGACTTATATCCAATGAGCAGTTCTTC. Combining the CDR3 with reference TRBV5-1 and TRBJ2-1 gives the whole variable domain KAGVTQTPRYLIKTRGQQVTLSCSPISGHRSVSWYQQTPGQGLQFLFEYFSETQRNKGNFPGRFSGRQFSNSRSEMNVSTLELGDSALYLCASSQRLISNEQFFGPGTRLTVL.

The chain couples TRBV28 to TRBJ2-1, with a weak D call TRBD2 (5 bases). Germline CDR1 and CDR2: MDHEN and SYDVKM. Trimming stripped 10 bases from V and 8 bases from J, with 15 bases between. This CDR3 has 12 residues. The CDR3 region is CATTGLGDEQFF. The CDR3 DNA follows: TGTGCCACGACGGGATTAGGCGATGAGCAGTTCTTC.

The chain has TRBV10-2 and TRBJ2-2, with a possible D match to TRBD1 (6 bases). The V gene lost 2 bases and the J gene lost 7 bases, with 14 bases spanning the gap. This CDR3 contains 15 residues. Germline CDR1 WSHSY, CDR2 SAAADI. In nucleotides, the CDR3 is TGCGCCAGCAGTGAGATGCAGGGGCAAAACGGGGAGCTGTTTTTT. Translated: CASSEMQGQNGELFF.

This chain links TRBV7-9 with TRBJ2-5, with TRBD1 matching 8 bases. The end of the DNA is better explained by TRBJ2-7, so the J call may be wrong. The CDR3 has 16 amino acids. Germline CDR1 is SEHNR and CDR2 is FQNEAQ (reference sequence). CDR3 region: CASSASFGQGYYEQYF. CDR3 coding DNA: TGTGCCAGCAGCGCTTCATTTGGACAGGGATACTACGAGCAGTACTTC.

V gene TRBV25-1 combines with J gene TRBJ2-5, with D hard to call. The CDR3 runs to 14 residues. Germline CDR1 and CDR2: MGHDK and SYGVNS. Between the trimmed V and J ends, which lost 5 bases and 4 bases, there was a span of 14 bases. CDR3 DNA: TGTGCCAGCAGTCAATCGAGAAGCACAGAGACCCAGTACTTC. Encoded protein: CASSQSRSTETQYF.

Only one count was recorded for this clone. This sequence joins TRBV7-8 and TRBJ2-1; D is unclear. CDR1 and CDR2 (germline): SGHVS, FQNEAQ. V dropped 2 bases and J dropped 7 bases, with 9 bases sitting between them. The CDR3 is 13 residues long. The CDR3 bases are TGTGCCAGCAGCTTATCACGGAGAAATGAGCAGTTCTTC. Amino acids: CASSLSRRNEQFF.

The chain combines TRBV7-2 with TRBJ2-7; D not certain. The CDR3 is 14 amino acids. In germline, CDR1 is SGHTA, CDR2 FQGNSA. V lost 4 bases and J 0 bases, leaving 10 bases between the germline ends. CDR3 nucleotide sequence: TGTGCCAGCAGCTCCATCGAGAGCTCCTACGAGCAGTACTTC. Translated: CASSSIESSYEQYF.

The chain has TRBV19 and TRBJ2-3; D possibly corresponds to TRBD1 (5 bases). V lost 4 bases to trimming and J lost 1 base, with 15 bases between them. The CDR3 extends over 16 amino acids. Germline V gene data show CDR1 as LNHDA and CDR2 as SQIVND (reference sequence). The CDR3 region is CASSNSGFARTDTQYF. DNA for the CDR3: TGTGCCAGTAGTAATTCAGGGTTCGCACGCACAGATACGCAGTATTTT.

The chain joins TRBV27 to TRBJ2-2, with 12 bases that match TRBD2. The CDR3 contains 15 residues. V shed 5 bases, J shed 3 bases, and the junction held 1 base outside the gene matches. Per germline, CDR1 MNHEY and CDR2 SMNVEV (reference sequence). The CDR3: CASSRLAGDTGELFF. The CDR3 nucleotides read TGTGCCAGCAGTCGACTAGCGGGGGACACCGGGGAGCTGTTTTTT.

The chain couples TRBV7-2 to TRBJ2-3, with TRBD2 identical over 8 bases. The V segment lost 2 bases and the J segment 0 bases; nucleotides outside the gene matches: 7. There are 17 residues in the CDR3. Germline lookup yields CDR1 SGHTA and CDR2 FQGNSA. CDR3 region: CASSLMGGLGSTDTQYF. The DNA of the CDR3 is TGTGCCAGCAGCTTAATGGGGGGACTAGGGAGCACAGATACGCAGTATTTT.

The rearrangement links TRBV7-2 to TRBJ2-7; the D gene is possibly TRBD2 (6 bases). Per the germline V gene, CDR1 is SGHTA and CDR2 is FQGNSA. V was clipped by 1 base and J by 6 bases, with 13 bases between them. CDR3 length: 14 amino acids. The CDR3 sequence is CASSLGLRAGEQYF. The DNA for the CDR3 is TGTGCCAGCAGCTTAGGACTCCGAGCGGGCGAGCAGTACTTC.